This T cell receptor (beta chain) emerged from a study of T cells in Graves' hyperthyroidism and ophthalmopathy. Details on this clonotype: As yet, its antigen is unknown.

Study-wide results and limits: Ophthalmopathy prediction by the model preceded onset by a median about 6.8 months. Ophthalmopathy could be told apart from stable hyperthyroidism with a 13 V-J model. Most thyroid clonotypes that were expanded above 0.001 also turned up in blood.

The CDR3 loop spans 16 amino acids. Per germline, CDR1 MRHNA and CDR2 SNTAGT. With 3 bases removed from V and 0 bases from J, the gap between germline ends came to 14 bases. Any patient presenting with uncontrolled infection, other autoimmune disease, pregnancy or lactation was left out. The source material, RNA transcripts, was used to amplify TCR beta CDR3 regions. The TCR CDR3 first-round RT-PCR relied on the HTBI primer set. TCRdb reprocessed the multiplex PCR reads via MiXCR and lists one record per CDR3 protein. The sample has hundreds of thousands of distinct CDR3 sequences, approximately 15% seen once.

Sample: blood. The chain carries TRBV6-4 and TRBJ2-5; D is uncertain. This receptor was taken from a woman aged 40 to 55 with Graves' ophthalmopathy. The CDR3 reads CASSDGPFMYQETQYF. The CDR3, as DNA: TGTGCCAGCAGTGATGGGCCATTTATGTACCAAGAGACCCAGTACTTC.